This T cell receptor (beta chain) was retrieved from a study of blood T cell repertoires in COVID-19. The wider study: Sources were T cells, B-cell-depleted T cells, or PBMCs; the material itself was cDNA or gDNA.

V was cut by 8 bases and J by 1 base, with 8 bases left in between. The CDR3 length is 12 residues. CDR1 and CDR2 from the germline V gene are MNHEY and SVGAGI. Original data processing: Reference gene primer amplification gave nucleated cell count estimates. The method was immunoSEQ multiplex PCR; TCRdb's version includes in-frame clones alone and lacks a portion of them. The V and J calls and clone size come from that table; D and trimming were worked out from the DNA. There are about 110,000 clones in the sample; over 75% occur only once, and approximately 4.1% lies in the top ten. The material sequenced was peripheral blood. The receptor comes from a woman between 70 and 85 years old with acute or convalescent COVID-19. The V call is TRBV6-5, the J call TRBJ1-1, with D uncertain. CDR3 nucleotide sequence: TGTGCCAGCGGGCGGGGGAACACTGAAGCTTTCTTT. Translated: CASGRGNTEAFF.